This entry describes one T cell receptor (beta chain). The target antigen is unknown. PCR involved 60 Vbeta and 13 Jbeta primers. Measured with immunoSEQ multiplex PCR; TCRdb has only the in-frame clones, and not every one. The sample lists some 140,000 clones, roughly 77% occurring once. Germline V lookup: CDR1 DFQATT, CDR2 SNEGSKA (reference sequence). V was trimmed by 5 bases and J by 3 bases, leaving 8 bases between them. This CDR3 is 11 amino acids long. The data were obtained in a study of cytomegalovirus exposure and HLA in healthy donors. Findings and caveats of the study: A missense variant in DCLRE1C was later tied to TCR beta V- and J-gene trimming. According to the study, roughly 160 TCR beta chains were cytomegalovirus-associated. Confirmation in vitro established that three CMV-associated chains were specific for CMV antigens.

The sample comprised PBMCs. The sequence was collected from a female donor in good health and CMV-seronegative. The V call is TRBV20-1, the J call TRBJ2-7; D is perhaps TRBD1 (6 bases). DNA for the CDR3: TGCAGTGCTGGACAGCTCTACGAGCAGTACTTC. Protein sequence: CSAGQLYEQYF.